This TCR beta chain was documented in a study of blood T cell repertoires in COVID-19. Study-wide background: T cells, B-cell-depleted T cells, or PBMCs provided the cDNA or gDNA that served as material.

CDR1 is MNHEY and CDR2 is SMNVEV in the germline V gene (reference sequence). The CDR3 spans 13 residues. Losses at the gene ends were 8 bases for V and 8 bases for J; bases not matched to a gene: 5. A Seattle source enrolled patients during active infection and followed them longitudinally. Original analysis: The authors estimated nucleated cell counts from reference gene primer amplification. Only in-frame clones appear in the TCRdb table, and some are missing; sequencing was by immunoSEQ multiplex PCR. D and trimming come from the DNA, and the V and J calls and clone size come from that table. Of 90,000 or so clones in the sample, roughly 91% are singletons; the top ten hold 6.5% to 8.5%.

This chain connects TRBV27 to TRBJ2-1, with 11 bases lining up with TRBD2. The TCR comes from a man younger than 35 with COVID-19, enrolled during active disease. The sequenced sample was peripheral blood. CDR3 coding DNA: TGTGCCAGCCGACTAGCGGGAAGCGATGAGCAGTTCTTC. It codes for CASRLAGSDEQFF.